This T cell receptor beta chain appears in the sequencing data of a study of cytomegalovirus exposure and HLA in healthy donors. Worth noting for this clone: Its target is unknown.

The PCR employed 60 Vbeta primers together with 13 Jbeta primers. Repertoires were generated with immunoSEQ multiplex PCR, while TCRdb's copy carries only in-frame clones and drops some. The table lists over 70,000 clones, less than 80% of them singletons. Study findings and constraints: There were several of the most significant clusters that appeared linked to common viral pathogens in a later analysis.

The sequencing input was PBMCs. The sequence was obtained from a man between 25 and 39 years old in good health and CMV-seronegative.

In DNA, the CDR3 is TGTGCCACGGGACAGCGGAACACTGAAGCTTTCTTT. It specifies CATGQRNTEAFF. The rearrangement joins TRBV7-2 to TRBJ1-1, with 7 bases fitting TRBD1. The CDR3 covers 12 residues. Germline lookup yields CDR1 SGHTA and CDR2 FQGNSA. The ends lost 10 bases at V and 1 base at J; junction bases unmatched: 3.